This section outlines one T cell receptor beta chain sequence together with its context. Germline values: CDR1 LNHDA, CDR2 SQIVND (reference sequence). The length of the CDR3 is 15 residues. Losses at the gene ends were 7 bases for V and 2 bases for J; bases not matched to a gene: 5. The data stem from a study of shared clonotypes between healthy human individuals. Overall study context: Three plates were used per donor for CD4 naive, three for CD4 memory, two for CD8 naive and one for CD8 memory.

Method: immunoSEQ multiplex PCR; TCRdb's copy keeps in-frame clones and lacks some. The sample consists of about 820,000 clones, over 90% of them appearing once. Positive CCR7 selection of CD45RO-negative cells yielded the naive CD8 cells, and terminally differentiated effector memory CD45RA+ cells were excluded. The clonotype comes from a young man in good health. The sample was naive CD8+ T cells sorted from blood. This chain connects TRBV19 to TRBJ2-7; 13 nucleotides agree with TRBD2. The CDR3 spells CASTPTSGRAYEQYF. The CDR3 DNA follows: TGTGCCAGTACCCCAACTAGCGGGAGGGCCTACGAGCAGTACTTC.